This T cell receptor beta chain comes out of a study of neoadjuvant anti-PD-1 for oral cavity cancer. About the study: Patients without progression received a fourth nivolumab dose around day 43, then surgical resection on days 50-56.

PBMC libraries mostly used approximately 0.5 ug of input genomic DNA, with six replicates per sample. TCRdb's table, derived via immunoSEQ multiplex PCR, lists solely in-frame clones and lacks some. The table has 75,000 or so clones, less than 85% seen once. The clonotype was recovered from a person aged 40 to 85 with oral cavity squamous cell carcinoma. The sample consisted of PBMCs, taken before nivolumab (anti-PD-1) treatment.

The CDR3 DNA reads as TGCAGCGTTGAGTCAGGGGGATATACTGAAGCTTTCTTT. Its translation: CSVESGGYTEAFF. The rearrangement joins TRBV29-1 to TRBJ1-1, with TRBD1 matching over 7 bases. The V gene's germline CDR1 is SQVTM and CDR2 ANQGSEA. The CDR3 runs to 13 residues. The V segment lost 3 bases and the J segment 5 bases; nucleotides outside the gene matches: 6. Combining the CDR3 with reference TRBV29-1 and TRBJ1-1 gives the whole variable domain SAVISQKPSRDICQRGTSLTIQCQVDSQVTMMFWYRQQPGQSLTLIATANQGSEATYESGFVIDKFPISRPNLTFSTLTVSNMSPEDSSIYLCSVESGGYTEAFFGQGTRLTVV.